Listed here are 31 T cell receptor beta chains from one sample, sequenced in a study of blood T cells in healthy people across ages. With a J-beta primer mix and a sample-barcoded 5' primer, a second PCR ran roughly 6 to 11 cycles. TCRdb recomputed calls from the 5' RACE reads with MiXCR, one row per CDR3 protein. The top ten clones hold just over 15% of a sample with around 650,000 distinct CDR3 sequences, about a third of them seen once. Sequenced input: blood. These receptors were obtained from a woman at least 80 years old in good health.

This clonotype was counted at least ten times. The DNA of the CDR3 is TGTGCCATCAGTCAAGATGCAATGACAGGCACCTTC. Protein sequence: CAISQDAMTGTF. This rearrangement joins TRBV10-3 to TRBJ1-2, with D perhaps matching TRBD1 (6 bases). Trimming cost V 5 bases and J 13 bases, with 17 bases left between them. This CDR3 contains 12 residues. Germline-derived CDR1 and CDR2 are ENHRY and SYGVKD.

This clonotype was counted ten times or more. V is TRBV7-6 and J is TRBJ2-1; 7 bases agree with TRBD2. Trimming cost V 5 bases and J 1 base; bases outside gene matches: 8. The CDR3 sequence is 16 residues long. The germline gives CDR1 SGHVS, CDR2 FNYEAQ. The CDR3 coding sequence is TGTGCCAGCAGCCCCCACCGGGGAGGGTCCTACAATGAGCAGTTCTTC. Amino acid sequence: CASSPHRGGSYNEQFF.

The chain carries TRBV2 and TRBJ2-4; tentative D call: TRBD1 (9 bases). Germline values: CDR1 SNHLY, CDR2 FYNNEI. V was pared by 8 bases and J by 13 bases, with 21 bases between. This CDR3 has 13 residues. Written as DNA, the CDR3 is TGTGCCAGCCAGGACAGGGGAGCGGGGGAGCAGTACTTC. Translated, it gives CASQDRGAGEQYF.

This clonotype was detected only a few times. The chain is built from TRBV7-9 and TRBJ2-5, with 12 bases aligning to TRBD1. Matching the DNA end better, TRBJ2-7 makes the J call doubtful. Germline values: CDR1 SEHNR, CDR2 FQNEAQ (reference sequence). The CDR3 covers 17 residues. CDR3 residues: CASSINRDRGRRYEQYF. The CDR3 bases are TGTGCCAGCAGTATCAACAGGGACAGGGGGCGCCGCTACGAGCAGTACTTC.

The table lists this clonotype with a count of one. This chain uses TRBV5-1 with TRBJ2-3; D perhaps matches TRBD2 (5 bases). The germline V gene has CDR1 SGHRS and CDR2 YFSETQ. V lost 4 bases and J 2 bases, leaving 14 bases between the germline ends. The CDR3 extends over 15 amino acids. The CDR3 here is CASSPGLSNTDTQYF. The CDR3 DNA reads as TGCGCCAGCAGCCCCGGACTTTCGAACACAGATACGCAGTATTTT. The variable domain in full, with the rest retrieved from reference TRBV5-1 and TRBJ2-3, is KAGVTQTPRYLIKTRGQQVTLSCSPISGHRSVSWYQQTPGQGLQFLFEYFSETQRNKGNFPGRFSGRQFSNSRSEMNVSTLELGDSALYLCASSPGLSNTDTQYFGPGTRLTVL.

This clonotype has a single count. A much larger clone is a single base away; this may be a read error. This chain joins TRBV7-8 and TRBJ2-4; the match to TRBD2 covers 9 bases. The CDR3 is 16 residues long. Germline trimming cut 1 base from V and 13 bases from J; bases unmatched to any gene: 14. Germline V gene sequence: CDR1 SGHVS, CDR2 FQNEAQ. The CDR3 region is CASSLVPSGDYNEQYF. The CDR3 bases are TGTGCCAGCAGCTTAGTTCCTAGCGGGGACTACAATGAGCAGTACTTC. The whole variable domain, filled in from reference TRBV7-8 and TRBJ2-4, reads GAGVSQSPRYKVAKRGQDVALRCDPISGHVSLFWYQQALGQGPEFLTYFQNEAQLDKSGLPSDRFFAERPEGSVSTLKIQRTQQEDSAVYLCASSLVPSGDYNEQYFGAGTRLSVL.

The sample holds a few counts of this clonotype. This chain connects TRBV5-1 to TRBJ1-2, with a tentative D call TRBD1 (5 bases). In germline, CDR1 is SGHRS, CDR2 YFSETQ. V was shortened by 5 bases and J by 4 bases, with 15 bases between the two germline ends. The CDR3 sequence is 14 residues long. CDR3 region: CASRVVQGRYGYTF. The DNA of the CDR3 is TGCGCCAGCAGAGTTGTCCAGGGCCGCTATGGCTACACCTTC.

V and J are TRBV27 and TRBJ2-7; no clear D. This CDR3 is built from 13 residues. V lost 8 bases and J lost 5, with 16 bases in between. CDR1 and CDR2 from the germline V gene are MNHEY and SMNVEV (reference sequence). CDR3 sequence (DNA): TGTGCCAGCTCTTTTACCTTTAGGGACGAGCAGTACTTC. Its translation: CASSFTFRDEQYF.

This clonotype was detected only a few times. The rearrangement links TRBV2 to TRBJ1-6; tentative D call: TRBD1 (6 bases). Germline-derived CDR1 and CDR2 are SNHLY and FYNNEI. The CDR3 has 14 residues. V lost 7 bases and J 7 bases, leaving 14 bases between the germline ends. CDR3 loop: CASTRGADNSPLHF. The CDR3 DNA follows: TGTGCCAGCACCAGGGGAGCGGACAATTCACCCCTCCACTTT. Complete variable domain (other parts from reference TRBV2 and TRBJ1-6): EPEVTQTPSHQVTQMGQEVILRCVPISNHLYFYWYRQILGQKVEFLVSFYNNEISEKSEIFDDQFSVERPDGSNFTLKIRSTKLEDSAMYFCASTRGADNSPLHFGNGTRLTVT.

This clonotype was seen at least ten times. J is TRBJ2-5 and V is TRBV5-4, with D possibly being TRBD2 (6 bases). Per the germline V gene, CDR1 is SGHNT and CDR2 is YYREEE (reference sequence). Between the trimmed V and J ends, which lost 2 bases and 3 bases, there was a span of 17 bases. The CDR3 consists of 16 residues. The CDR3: CASSFESSEGKETQYF. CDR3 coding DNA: TGTGCCAGCAGCTTTGAGTCTAGCGAAGGGAAAGAGACCCAGTACTTC.

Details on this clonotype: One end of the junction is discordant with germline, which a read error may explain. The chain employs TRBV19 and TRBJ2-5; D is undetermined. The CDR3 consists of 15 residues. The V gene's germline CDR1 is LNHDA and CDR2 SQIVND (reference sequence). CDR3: CASSIAATRQGTQYF. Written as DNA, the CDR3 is TGTGCCAGTAGTATCGCAGCAACCCGACAAGGGACCCAGTACTTC.

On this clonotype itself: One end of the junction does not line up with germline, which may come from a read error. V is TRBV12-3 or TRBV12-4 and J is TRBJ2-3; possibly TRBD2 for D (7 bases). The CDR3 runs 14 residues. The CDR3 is CASSLGAGADAQYF. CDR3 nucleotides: TGTGCCAGCAGTTTAGGCGCGGGGGCAGATGCGCAGTATTTT.

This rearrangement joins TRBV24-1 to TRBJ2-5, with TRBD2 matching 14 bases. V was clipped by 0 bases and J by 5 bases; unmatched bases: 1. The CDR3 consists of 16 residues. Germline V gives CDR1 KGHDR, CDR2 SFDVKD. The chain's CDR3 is CATSDLGTSGGETQYF. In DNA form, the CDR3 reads TGTGCCACCAGTGATTTGGGGACTAGCGGGGGCGAGACCCAGTACTTC.

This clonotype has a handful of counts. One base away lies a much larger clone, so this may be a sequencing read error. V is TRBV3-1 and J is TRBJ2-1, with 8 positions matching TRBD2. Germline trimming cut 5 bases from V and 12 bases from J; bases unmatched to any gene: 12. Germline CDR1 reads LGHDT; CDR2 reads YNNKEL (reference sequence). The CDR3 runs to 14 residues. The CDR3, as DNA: TGTGCCAGCAGCTTCGGGGGGGTAGTCGGTGGGCAGTTCTTC. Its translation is CASSFGGVVGGQFF.

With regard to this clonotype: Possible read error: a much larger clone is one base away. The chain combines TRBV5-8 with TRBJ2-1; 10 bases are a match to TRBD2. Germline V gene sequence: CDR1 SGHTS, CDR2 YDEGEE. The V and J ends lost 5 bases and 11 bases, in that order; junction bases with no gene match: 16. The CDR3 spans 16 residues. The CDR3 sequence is CASRSRGLATLRKQFF. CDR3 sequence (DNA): TGTGCCAGCAGATCGCGGGGACTAGCGACGTTAAGGAAGCAGTTCTTC. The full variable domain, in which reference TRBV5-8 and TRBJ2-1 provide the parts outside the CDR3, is EAGVTQSPTHLIKTRGQQATLRCSPISGHTSVYWYQQALGLGLQFLLWYDEGEERNRGNFPPRFSGRQFPNYSSELNVNALELEDSALYLCASRSRGLATLRKQFFGPGTRLTVL.

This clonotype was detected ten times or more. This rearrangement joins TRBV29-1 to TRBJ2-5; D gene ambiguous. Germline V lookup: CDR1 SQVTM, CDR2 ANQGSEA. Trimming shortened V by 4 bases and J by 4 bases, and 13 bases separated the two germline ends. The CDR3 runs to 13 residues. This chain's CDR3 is CSVVDTLGETQYF. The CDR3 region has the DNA TGCAGCGTTGTCGACACACTGGGAGAGACCCAGTACTTC.

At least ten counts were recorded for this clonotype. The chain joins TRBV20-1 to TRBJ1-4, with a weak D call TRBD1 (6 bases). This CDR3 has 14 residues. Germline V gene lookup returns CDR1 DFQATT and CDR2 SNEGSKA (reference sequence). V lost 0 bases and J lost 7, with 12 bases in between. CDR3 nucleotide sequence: TGCAGTGCTAGAGATACCAGGGGCGGTGAAAAACTGTTTTTT. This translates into CSARDTRGGEKLFF.

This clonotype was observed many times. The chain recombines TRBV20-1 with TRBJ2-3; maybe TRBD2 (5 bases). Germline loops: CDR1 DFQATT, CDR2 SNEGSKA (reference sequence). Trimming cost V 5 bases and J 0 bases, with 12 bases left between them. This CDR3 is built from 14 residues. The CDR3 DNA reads TGCAGTGCTGACTACCGTGCTAGCACAGATACGCAGTATTTT. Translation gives CSADYRASTDTQYF.

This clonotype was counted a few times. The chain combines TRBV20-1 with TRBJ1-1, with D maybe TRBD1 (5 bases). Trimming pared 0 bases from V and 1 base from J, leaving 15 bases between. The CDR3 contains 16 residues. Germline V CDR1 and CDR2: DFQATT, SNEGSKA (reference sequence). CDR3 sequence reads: CSAREEGTQPNTEAFF. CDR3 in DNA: TGCAGTGCTAGAGAGGAGGGGACCCAGCCGAACACTGAAGCTTTCTTT.

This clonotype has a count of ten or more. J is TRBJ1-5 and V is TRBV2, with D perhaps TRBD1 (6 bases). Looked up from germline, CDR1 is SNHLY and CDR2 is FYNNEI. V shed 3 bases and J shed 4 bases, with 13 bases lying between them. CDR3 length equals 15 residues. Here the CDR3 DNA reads TGTGCCAGCAGTGACACAGGGATCCAGAATCAGCCCCAGCATTTT. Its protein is CASSDTGIQNQPQHF.

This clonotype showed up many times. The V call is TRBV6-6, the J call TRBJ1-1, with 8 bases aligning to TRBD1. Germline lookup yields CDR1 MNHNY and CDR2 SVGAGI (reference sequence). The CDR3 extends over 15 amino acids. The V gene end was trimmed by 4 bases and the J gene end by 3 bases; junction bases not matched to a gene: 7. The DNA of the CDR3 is TGTGCCAGCAGTTCCCCTCGACAGGGGTACACTGAAGCTTTCTTT. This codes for CASSSPRQGYTEAFF.

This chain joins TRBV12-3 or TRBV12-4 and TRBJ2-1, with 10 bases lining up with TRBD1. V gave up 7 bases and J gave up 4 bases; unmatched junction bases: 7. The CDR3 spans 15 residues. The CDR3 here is CASTVAGQGYNEQFF. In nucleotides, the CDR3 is TGTGCCAGCACCGTAGCGGGACAGGGGTACAATGAGCAGTTCTTC.

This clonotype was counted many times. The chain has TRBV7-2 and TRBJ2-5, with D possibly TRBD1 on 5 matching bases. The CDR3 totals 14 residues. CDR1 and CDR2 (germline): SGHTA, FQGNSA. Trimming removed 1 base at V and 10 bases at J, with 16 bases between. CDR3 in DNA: TGTGCCAGCAGCTTAGGGGGCGGCGGATCAGACCAGTACTTC. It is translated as CASSLGGGGSDQYF.

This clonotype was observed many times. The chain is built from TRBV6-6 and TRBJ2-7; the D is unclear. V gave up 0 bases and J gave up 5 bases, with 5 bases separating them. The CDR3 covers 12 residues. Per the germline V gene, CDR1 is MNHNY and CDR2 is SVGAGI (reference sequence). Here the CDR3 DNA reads TGTGCCAGCAGTTACTCGTTGAACGAGCAGTACTTC. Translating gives CASSYSLNEQYF.

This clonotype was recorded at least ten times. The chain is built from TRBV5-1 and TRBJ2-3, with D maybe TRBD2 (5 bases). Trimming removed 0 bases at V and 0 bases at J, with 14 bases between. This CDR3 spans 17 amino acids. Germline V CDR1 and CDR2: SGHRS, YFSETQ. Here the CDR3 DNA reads TGCGCCAGCAGCTTGGCGCGAGGAGCGGAGAGCACAGATACGCAGTATTTT. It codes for CASSLARGAESTDTQYF.

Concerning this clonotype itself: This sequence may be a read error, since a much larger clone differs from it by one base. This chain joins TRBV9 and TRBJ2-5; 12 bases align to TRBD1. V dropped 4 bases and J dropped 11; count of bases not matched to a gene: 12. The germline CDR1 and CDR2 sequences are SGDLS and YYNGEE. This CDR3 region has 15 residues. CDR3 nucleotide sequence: TGTGCCAGCAGCCTCCGGGACAGGGGGCCGGATGAGCAGTACTTC. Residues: CASSLRDRGPDEQYF.

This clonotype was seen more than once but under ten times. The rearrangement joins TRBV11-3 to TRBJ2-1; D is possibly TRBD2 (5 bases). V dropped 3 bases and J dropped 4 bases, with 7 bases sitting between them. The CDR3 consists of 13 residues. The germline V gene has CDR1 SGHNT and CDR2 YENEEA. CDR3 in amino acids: CASSFREYNEQFF. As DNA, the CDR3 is TGTGCCAGCAGCTTTAGGGAGTACAATGAGCAGTTCTTC.

In DNA form, the CDR3 reads TGTGCCAGCAGCTTTAGAACAGGGGAAGTAGTGAACTATGGCTACACCTTC. This gives the protein CASSFRTGEVVNYGYTF. The chain combines TRBV7-2 with TRBJ1-2; 7 bases agree with TRBD1. Germline assignment: CDR1 SGHTA and CDR2 FQGNSA. V shed 3 bases and J 2 bases; nucleotides not matched to a gene: 12. This CDR3 is 17 amino acids long.

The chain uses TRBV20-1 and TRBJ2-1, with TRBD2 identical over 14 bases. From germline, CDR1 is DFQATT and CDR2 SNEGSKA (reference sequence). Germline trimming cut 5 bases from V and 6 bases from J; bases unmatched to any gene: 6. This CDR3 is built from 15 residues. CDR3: CSASTTSGRANEQFF. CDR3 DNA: TGCAGTGCTTCCACGACTAGCGGGAGGGCCAATGAGCAGTTCTTC.

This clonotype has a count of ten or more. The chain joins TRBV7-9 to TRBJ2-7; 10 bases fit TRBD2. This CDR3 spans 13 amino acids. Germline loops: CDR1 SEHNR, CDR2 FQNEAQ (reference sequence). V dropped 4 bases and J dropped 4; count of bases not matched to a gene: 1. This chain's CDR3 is CASSWTSGYEQYF. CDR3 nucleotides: TGTGCCAGCAGCTGGACTAGCGGTTACGAGCAGTACTTC.

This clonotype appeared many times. CDR3 bases: TGTGCCTGGAGTGAGGATTACAATGAGCAGTTCTTC. Translation: CAWSEDYNEQFF. The chain carries TRBV30 and TRBJ2-1, with unresolved D. Trimming took off 1 base at V and 4 bases at J, with 5 bases between the two ends. The CDR3 consists of 12 residues. Germline V gene data show CDR1 as GTSNPN and CDR2 as SVGIG (reference sequence).